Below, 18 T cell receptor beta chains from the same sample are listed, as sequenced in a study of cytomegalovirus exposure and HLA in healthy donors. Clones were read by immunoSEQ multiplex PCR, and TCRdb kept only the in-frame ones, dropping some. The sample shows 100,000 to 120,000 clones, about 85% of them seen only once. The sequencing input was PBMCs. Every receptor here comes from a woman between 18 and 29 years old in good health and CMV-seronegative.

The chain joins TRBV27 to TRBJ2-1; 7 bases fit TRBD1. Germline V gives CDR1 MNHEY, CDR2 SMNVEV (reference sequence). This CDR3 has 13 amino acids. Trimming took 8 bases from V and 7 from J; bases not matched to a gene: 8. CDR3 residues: CASQQGWKNEQFF. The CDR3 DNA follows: TGTGCCAGCCAACAGGGGTGGAAAAATGAGCAGTTCTTC.

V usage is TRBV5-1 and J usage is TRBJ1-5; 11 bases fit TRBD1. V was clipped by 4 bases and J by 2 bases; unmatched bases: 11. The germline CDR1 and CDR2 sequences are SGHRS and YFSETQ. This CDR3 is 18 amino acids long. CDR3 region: CASSRPGTGGRGNQPQHF. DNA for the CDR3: TGCGCCAGCAGCCGTCCCGGGACAGGGGGTCGTGGCAATCAGCCCCAGCATTTT.

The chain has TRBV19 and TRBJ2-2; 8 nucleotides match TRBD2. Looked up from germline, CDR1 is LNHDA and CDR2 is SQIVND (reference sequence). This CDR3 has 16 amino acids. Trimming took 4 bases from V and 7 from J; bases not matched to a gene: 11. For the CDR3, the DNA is TGTGCCAGTAGTAAATGGGGCGGGGGGCGAGGCGGGGAGCTGTTTTTT. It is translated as CASSKWGGGRGGELFF.

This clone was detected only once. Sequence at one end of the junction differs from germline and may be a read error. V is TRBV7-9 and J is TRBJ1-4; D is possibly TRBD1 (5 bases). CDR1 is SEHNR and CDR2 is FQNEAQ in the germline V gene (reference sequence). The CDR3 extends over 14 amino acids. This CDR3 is CASSTSDTNEKLFF. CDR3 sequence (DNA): TGTGCCAGCAGCACTTCGGACACTAATGAAAAACTTTTTTTT.

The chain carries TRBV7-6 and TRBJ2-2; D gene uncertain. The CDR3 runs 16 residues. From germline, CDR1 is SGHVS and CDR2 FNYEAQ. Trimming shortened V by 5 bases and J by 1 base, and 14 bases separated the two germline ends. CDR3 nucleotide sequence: TGTGCCAGCAGCCCCCACCGTTCCGGGAACACCGGGGAGCTGTTTTTT. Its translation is CASSPHRSGNTGELFF.

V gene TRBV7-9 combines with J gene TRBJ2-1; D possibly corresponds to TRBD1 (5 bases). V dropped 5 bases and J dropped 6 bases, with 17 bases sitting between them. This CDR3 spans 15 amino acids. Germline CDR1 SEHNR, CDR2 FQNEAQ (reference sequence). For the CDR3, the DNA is TGTGCCAGCAGCCCACCGTTGGACAAGCGCAATGAGCAGTTCTTC. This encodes CASSPPLDKRNEQFF.

The CDR3 spells CASRRYETQYF. In DNA, the CDR3 is TGTGCCAGCAGGAGATATGAGACCCAGTACTTC. The rearrangement uses TRBV6-5 and TRBJ2-5; D is ambiguous. Trimming took 6 bases from V and 5 from J, leaving 7 bases between them. Germline CDR1 and CDR2: MNHEY and SVGAGI. The CDR3 runs 11 residues.

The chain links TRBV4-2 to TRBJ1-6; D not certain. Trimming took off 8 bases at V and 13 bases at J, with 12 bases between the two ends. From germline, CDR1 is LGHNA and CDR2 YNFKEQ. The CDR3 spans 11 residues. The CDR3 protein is CASGPGTPLHF. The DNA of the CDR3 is TGTGCCAGCGGTCCGGGTACTCCCCTCCACTTT.

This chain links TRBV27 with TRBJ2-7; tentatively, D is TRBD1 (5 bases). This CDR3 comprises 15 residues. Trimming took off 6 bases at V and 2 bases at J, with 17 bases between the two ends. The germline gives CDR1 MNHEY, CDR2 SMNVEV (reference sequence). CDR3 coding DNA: TGTGCCAGCAGCCAAAGGGGCCCTGTTACCTACGAGCAGTACTTC. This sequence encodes CASSQRGPVTYEQYF.

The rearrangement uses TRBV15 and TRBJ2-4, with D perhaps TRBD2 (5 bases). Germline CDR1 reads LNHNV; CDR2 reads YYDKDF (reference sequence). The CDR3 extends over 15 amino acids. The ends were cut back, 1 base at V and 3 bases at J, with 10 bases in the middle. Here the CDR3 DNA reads TGTGCCACCAGCAGAGGGGGAGTCGGCAAAAACATTCAGTACTTC. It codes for CATSRGGVGKNIQYF.

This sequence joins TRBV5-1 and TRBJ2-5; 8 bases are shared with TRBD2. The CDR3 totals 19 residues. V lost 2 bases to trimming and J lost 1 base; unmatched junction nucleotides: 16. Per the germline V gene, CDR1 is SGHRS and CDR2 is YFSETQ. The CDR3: CASSFPVAPAGVIQETQYF. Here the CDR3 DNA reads TGCGCCAGCAGCTTTCCAGTCGCCCCAGCGGGGGTGATCCAAGAGACCCAGTACTTC.

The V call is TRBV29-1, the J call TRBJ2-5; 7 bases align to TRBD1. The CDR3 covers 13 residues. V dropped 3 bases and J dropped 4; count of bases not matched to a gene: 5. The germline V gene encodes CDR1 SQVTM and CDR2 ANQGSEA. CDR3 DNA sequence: TGCAGCGTTGACGAAGGGGGCGGAGAGACCCAGTACTTC. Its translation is CSVDEGGGETQYF. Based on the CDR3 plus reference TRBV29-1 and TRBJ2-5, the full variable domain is SAVISQKPSRDICQRGTSLTIQCQVDSQVTMMFWYRQQPGQSLTLIATANQGSEATYESGFVIDKFPISRPNLTFSTLTVSNMSPEDSSIYLCSVDEGGGETQYFGPGTRLLVL.

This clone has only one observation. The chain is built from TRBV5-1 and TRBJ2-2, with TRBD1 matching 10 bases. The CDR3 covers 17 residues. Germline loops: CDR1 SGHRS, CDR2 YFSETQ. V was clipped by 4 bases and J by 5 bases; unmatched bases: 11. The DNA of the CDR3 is TGCGCCAGCAGCCTGACAGGGGGCCGGGGAGGAACCGGGGAGCTGTTTTTT. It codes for CASSLTGGRGGTGELFF.

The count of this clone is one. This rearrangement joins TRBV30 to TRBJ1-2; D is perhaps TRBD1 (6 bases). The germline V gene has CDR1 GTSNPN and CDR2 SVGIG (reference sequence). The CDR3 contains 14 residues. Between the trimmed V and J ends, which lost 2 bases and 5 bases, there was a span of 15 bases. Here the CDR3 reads CAWSLQGFRYGYTF. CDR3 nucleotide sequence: TGTGCCTGGAGTCTACAGGGCTTTCGGTATGGCTACACCTTC.

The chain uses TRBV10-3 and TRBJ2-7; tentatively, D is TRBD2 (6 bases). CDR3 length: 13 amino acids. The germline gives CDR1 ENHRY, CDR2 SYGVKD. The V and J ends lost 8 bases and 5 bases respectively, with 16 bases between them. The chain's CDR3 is CAIGGITAHEQYF. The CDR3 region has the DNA TGTGCCATCGGGGGGATTACGGCCCACGAGCAGTACTTC.

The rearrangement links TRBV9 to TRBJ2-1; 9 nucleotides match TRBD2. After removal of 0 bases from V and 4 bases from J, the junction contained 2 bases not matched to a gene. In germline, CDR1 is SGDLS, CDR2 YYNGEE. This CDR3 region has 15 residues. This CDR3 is CASSVGSGGYNEQFF. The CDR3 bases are TGTGCCAGCAGCGTAGGGAGCGGGGGGTACAATGAGCAGTTCTTC.

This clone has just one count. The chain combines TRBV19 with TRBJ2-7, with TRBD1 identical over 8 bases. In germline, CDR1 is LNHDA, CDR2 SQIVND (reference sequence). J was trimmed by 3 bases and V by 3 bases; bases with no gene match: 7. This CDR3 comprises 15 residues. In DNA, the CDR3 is TGTGCCAGTAGTATCAGGGACAGGCTAAACTACGAGCAGTACTTC. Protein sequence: CASSIRDRLNYEQYF.

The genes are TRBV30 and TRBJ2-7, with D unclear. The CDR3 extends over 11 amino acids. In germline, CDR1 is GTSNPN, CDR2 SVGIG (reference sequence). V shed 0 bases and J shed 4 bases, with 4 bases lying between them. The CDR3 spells CAWSVLYEQYF. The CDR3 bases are TGTGCCTGGAGTGTACTATACGAGCAGTACTTC.